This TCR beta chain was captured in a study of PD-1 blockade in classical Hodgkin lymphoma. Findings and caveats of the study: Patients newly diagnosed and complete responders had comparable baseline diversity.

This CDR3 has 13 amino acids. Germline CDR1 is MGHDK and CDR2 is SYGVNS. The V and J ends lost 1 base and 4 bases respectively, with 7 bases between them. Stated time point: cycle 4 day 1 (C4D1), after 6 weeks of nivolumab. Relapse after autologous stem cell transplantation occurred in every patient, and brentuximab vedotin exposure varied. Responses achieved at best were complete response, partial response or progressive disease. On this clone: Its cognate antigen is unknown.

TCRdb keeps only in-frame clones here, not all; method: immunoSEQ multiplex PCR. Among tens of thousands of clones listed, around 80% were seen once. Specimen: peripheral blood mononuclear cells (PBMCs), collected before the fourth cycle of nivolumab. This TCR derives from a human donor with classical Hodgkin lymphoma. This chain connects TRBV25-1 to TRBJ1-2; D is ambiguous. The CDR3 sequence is CASSELGFYGYTF. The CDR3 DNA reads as TGTGCCAGCAGTGAATTAGGTTTCTATGGCTACACCTTC.